These T cell receptor beta chains were read from a single sample in a study of CD8 T cells in ankylosing spondylitis. One entry per CDR3 protein, called by TCRdb with MiXCR from the 5' RACE reads. The sample shows just over 150,000 distinct CDR3 sequences, around 19% of them seen only once. The sequenced sample consisted of blood, either unsorted or a sorted T cell fraction (not recorded which). These receptors were obtained from a male donor with ankylosing spondylitis or in good health (not recorded which). Each CDR3 is given with its conserved first and last residue. Each record gives: J gene, clone size, D gene, V gene, CDR3 DNA, CDR3 protein. A D gene is named only where the DNA matches it firmly. The size of a clone is reported for some rows only, either as once, few or many, or as a class for expanded clones.

>TRBJ1-5|many|-|TRBV5-1
TGCGCCAGCAGCTTGGAGGCGGGTCAGCCCCAGCATTTT
CASSLEAGQPQHF
>TRBJ2-7|many|TRBD2|TRBV20-1
TGCAGTGCTAGCGGGACTAGCGGTCCTTCAAAGTACGAGCAGTACTTC
CSASGTSGPSKYEQYF
>TRBJ1-5|many|TRBD1|TRBV29-1
TGCAGCGTTGGCGGACAGGGAGGGAATCAGCCCCAGCATTTT
CSVGGQGGNQPQHF
>TRBJ2-7|-|-|TRBV30
TGTGCCTGGAGTGTGCCCGGAGTGGAGCAGTACTTC
CAWSVPGVEQYF
>TRBJ1-5|many|-|TRBV5-1
TGCGCCAGCAGCTTGGCAGGGGACAATCAGCCCCAGCATTTT
CASSLAGDNQPQHF
>TRBJ1-5|-|TRBD1|TRBV2
TGTGCCAGCAGTGACGGGACAGGGGTTTGGGATCAGCCCCAGCATTTT
CASSDGTGVWDQPQHF
>TRBJ1-4|many|TRBD1|TRBV2
TGTGCCAGCAGGGTCGACAGGGGGAATGAAAAACTGTTTTTT
CASRVDRGNEKLFF
>TRBJ2-1|-|TRBD1|TRBV6-1
TGTGCCAGCAGGATGACAGGGTTCTACAATGAGCAGTTCTTC
CASRMTGFYNEQFF
>TRBJ2-5|-|-|TRBV29-1
TGCAGCGTTGACCAGGACAGAGAAGAGACCCAGTACTTC
CSVDQDREETQYF
>TRBJ1-2|-|-|TRBV7-2
TGTGCCAGCAGCCCCGACCCCCGGACTTATGGCTACACCTTC
CASSPDPRTYGYTF
>TRBJ2-5|many|-|TRBV5-6
TGTGCCAGCAGCTTGGCGGCGCGACAAGGGACCCAGTACTTC
CASSLAARQGTQYF
>TRBJ2-5|many|-|TRBV2
TGTGCCAGCAGTGCTGAGCAGGGGGAGACCCAGTACTTC
CASSAEQGETQYF
>TRBJ2-3|-|-|TRBV6-5
TGTGCCAGCAATTATCTAGATACGCAGTATTTT
CASNYLDTQYF
>TRBJ2-7|few|TRBD2|TRBV9
TGTGCCAGCAGCATTAGCGGGAGCGAAAACGAGCAGTACTTC
CASSISGSENEQYF
>TRBJ2-7|-|TRBD1|TRBV9
TGTGCCAGCAGCGTAGAGGACAGGCCGACCTACGAGCAGTACTTC
CASSVEDRPTYEQYF
>TRBJ2-1|many|TRBD2|TRBV2
TGTGCCAGCAGTGATTTTAAGCGGGAGGTCTACAATGAGCAGTTCTTC
CASSDFKREVYNEQFF
>TRBJ2-3|few|-|TRBV12-3/TRBV12-4
TGTGCCAGCAGTTCCGTGGCGCAGTATTTT
CASSSVAQYF
>TRBJ2-1|-|TRBD2|TRBV10-3
TGTGCCATCAGTGACTCGGGACTAGCGGTCTACAATGAGCAGTTCTTC
CAISDSGLAVYNEQFF
>TRBJ2-4|many|-|TRBV20-1
TGCAGTGCCCGCTGGGCGGGCAGGGAGTTGAACATTCAGTACTTC
CSARWAGRELNIQYF
>TRBJ2-1|many|-|TRBV7-9
TGTGCCAGCACCAACGGATTTTACAATGAGCAGTTCTTC
CASTNGFYNEQFF
>TRBJ2-5|few|TRBD2|TRBV18
TGTGCCAGCTCACCTCCGGGACTAGCGGGAGGAGAGACCCAGTACTTC
CASSPPGLAGGETQYF
>TRBJ1-6|-|TRBD1|TRBV7-9
TGTGCCAGCAGCTTAGCATTGACAGGGGGGACGAATTCACCCCTCCACTTT
CASSLALTGGTNSPLHF
>TRBJ2-3|many|-|TRBV2
TGTGCCAGCAGTGAGGAGGGGGATCTCACAGATACGCAGTATTTT
CASSEEGDLTDTQYF
>TRBJ2-3|many|-|TRBV20-1
TGCAGTGCTGGCCAGGGTTCAGATACGCAGTATTTT
CSAGQGSDTQYF
>TRBJ1-2|many|-|TRBV2
TGTGCCAGCAGTCAAGCGGGGCAGGGACACGGCTACACCTTC
CASSQAGQGHGYTF
>TRBJ2-2|-|-|TRBV24-1
TGTGCCACCAGTGATCCTTTGGACAGTGCTACCGGGGAGCTGTTTTTT
CATSDPLDSATGELFF
>TRBJ2-7|-|TRBD1|TRBV28
TGTGCCAGCAGCCGCGACAGGGCCTACGAGCAGTACTTC
CASSRDRAYEQYF
>TRBJ2-7|few|-|TRBV3-1
TGTGCCAGCAGCCAAGTTAAAGGCTACGAGCAGTACTTC
CASSQVKGYEQYF
>TRBJ1-5|few|-|TRBV20-1
TGCAGTGCTACCAGGGATAGCAATCAGCCCCAGCATTTT
CSATRDSNQPQHF
>TRBJ2-7|few|-|TRBV5-6
TGTGCCAGCAGCTTGGTCGGGGCTCCCTACGAGCAGTACTTC
CASSLVGAPYEQYF
>TRBJ2-3|-|-|TRBV7-3
TGTGCCAGCAGCTTACTAGCTAGAAGCACAGATACGCAGTATTTT
CASSLLARSTDTQYF
>TRBJ2-3|-|TRBD2|TRBV7-2
TGTGCCAGCAGGAGGACTAGAGGGGCCGATACGCAGTATTTT
CASRRTRGADTQYF
>TRBJ1-5|many|TRBD1|TRBV28
TGTGCCAGCAGGACAGGGTTTAGCAATCAGCCCCAGCATTTT
CASRTGFSNQPQHF
>TRBJ1-6|few|-|TRBV12-3/TRBV12-4
TGTGCCAGCAGTTTAGCCTCCGGGACGGTTTTTAGGTCACCCCTCCACTTT
CASSLASGTVFRSPLHF
>TRBJ2-7|-|-|TRBV13
TGTGCCAGCAGCTCCGGGACAACCTACGAGCAGTACTTC
CASSSGTTYEQYF
>TRBJ1-6|few|-|TRBV6-5
TGTGCCAGCAGTTATACTGACCTATATTCACCCCTCCACTTT
CASSYTDLYSPLHF
>TRBJ2-7|many|TRBD1|TRBV28
TGTGCCAGCAGTCTTCCCGGGACAGTCTCCTACGAGCAGTACTTC
CASSLPGTVSYEQYF
>TRBJ2-7|-|TRBD1|TRBV19
TGTGCCAGTAGTACGACAGGGGAGTTCTGCGAGCAGTACTTC
CASSTTGEFCEQYF
>TRBJ2-3|few|-|TRBV12-3/TRBV12-4
TGTGCCAGCGGGGGCTGGTCTAGCACAGATACGCAGTATTTT
CASGGWSSTDTQYF
>TRBJ2-1|-|-|TRBV5-1
TGCGCCAGTCAAATCTCTAGCGTTGAGCAGTTCTTC
CASQISSVEQFF
>TRBJ2-7|few|-|TRBV27
TGTGCCAGCAGTTTATGGGGGCCGGATAGCGGCTCCTACGAGCAGTACTTC
CASSLWGPDSGSYEQYF
>TRBJ1-5|-|-|TRBV29-1
TGCAGCGTTAACAATGGGGGAGGTCAGCCCCAGCATTTT
CSVNNGGGQPQHF
>TRBJ2-3|few|TRBD2|TRBV12-3/TRBV12-4
TGTGCCAGCAGTTCCCGCCCGGGACTAGACACAGATACGCAGTATTTT
CASSSRPGLDTDTQYF
>TRBJ1-3|many|-|TRBV6-1
TGTGCCAGCAGTGTTTCCCTCTCTGGAAACACCATATATTTT
CASSVSLSGNTIYF
>TRBJ1-2|many|-|TRBV28
TGTGCCAGCAGTTTACCGTTCACGGGGACACATGGCTACACCTTC
CASSLPFTGTHGYTF
>TRBJ2-7|-|TRBD1|TRBV19
TGTGCCAGTAGTCCCCGGGACAGGGTCTACGAGCAGTACTTC
CASSPRDRVYEQYF
>TRBJ2-3|many|TRBD2|TRBV20-1
TGCAGTGCCCAGGGACTAGCGGGATCTGGAGCAGATACGCAGTATTTT
CSAQGLAGSGADTQYF
>TRBJ2-1|many|-|TRBV2
TGTGCCAGCAATCGGGACCGAGACCTCTACAATGAGCAGTTCTTC
CASNRDRDLYNEQFF